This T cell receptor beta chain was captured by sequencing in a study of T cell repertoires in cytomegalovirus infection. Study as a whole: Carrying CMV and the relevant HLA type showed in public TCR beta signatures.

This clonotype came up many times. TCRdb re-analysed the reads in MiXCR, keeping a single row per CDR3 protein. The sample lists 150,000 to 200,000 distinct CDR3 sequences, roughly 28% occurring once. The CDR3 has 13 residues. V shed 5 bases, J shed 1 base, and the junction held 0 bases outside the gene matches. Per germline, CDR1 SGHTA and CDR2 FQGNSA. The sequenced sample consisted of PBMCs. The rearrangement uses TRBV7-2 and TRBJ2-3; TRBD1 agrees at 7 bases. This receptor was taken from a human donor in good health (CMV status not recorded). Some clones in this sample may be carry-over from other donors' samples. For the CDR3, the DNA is TGTGCCAGCAGCCAGGGGGGCACAGATACGCAGTATTTT. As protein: CASSQGGTDTQYF. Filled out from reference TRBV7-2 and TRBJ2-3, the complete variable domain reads GAGVSQSPSNKVTEKGKDVELRCDPISGHTALYWYRQSLGQGLEFLIYFQGNSAPDKSGLPSDRFSAERTGGSVSTLTIQRTQQEDSAVYLCASSQGGTDTQYFGPGTRLTVL.